This is a list of T cell receptor beta chains from one sample in a study of tumour-infiltrating T cells in Burkitt lymphoma. Sequencing used immunoSEQ multiplex PCR; TCRdb keeps in-frame clones, though not all of them. The data contain about 2,500 clones, approximately 88% of them singletons. Source material: tumor tissue. The receptors originated from a human donor with diffuse large B-cell lymphoma. Both conserved end residues are part of each CDR3. D genes are given only for firm matches. Some rows mark clone size as missing; the rest say once, few, many or name a class of expanded clone.

j_gene,abundance,v_gene,d_gene,CDR3nt,CDR3aa
TRBJ1-1,once,TRBV28,.,TGTGCCAGCAGCATCGGCCCCCAACTGAACACTGAAGCTTTCTTT,CASSIGPQLNTEAFF
TRBJ2-3,.,TRBV7-9,TRBD1,TGTGCCAGCAGCTTCCAGGGGGCCCTCACAGATACGCAGTATTTT,CASSFQGALTDTQYF
TRBJ2-3,few,TRBV5-1,TRBD2,TGCGCCAGCAACCCTCCGGGACTAGCGGGAGAGGTAGATACGCAGTATTTT,CASNPPGLAGEVDTQYF
TRBJ2-7,once,TRBV6-4,TRBD1,TGTGCCAGCCTAAAGGGTCAGGGGGCGGCAGAGCAGTACTTC,CASLKGQGAAEQYF
TRBJ2-7,.,TRBV27,TRBD1,TGTGCCAGCAGTTTAGGACAGGGGCGCGGTTCCTACGAGCAGTACTTC,CASSLGQGRGSYEQYF
TRBJ2-3,.,TRBV7-2,.,TGTGCCAGCAGCTTGGAGTTCTACCCAGATACGCAGTATTTT,CASSLEFYPDTQYF
TRBJ2-7,.,TRBV5-4,TRBD2,TGTGCCAGCAGCTTAAGTGGAGCGGGAAACTTCTACGAGCAGTACTTC,CASSLSGAGNFYEQYF
TRBJ1-4,.,TRBV6-4,.,TGTGCCAGCAGTGACTCCTTCAAGAATGAAAAACTGTTTTTT,CASSDSFKNEKLFF
TRBJ2-6,.,TRBV19,.,TGTGCCAGTAGTATATGGCAAGTCTCTGGGGCCAACGTCCTGACTTTC,CASSIWQVSGANVLTF
TRBJ1-1,.,TRBV2,TRBD1,TGTGCCAGCAGTGAAGAGGGACAGTTTGAAGCTTTCTTT,CASSEEGQFEAFF
TRBJ1-3,.,TRBV6-5,.,TGTGCCAGCAGTTACCGACAAGGGGGAAACACCATATATTTT,CASSYRQGGNTIYF
TRBJ1-4,.,TRBV13,.,TGTGCCAGCAGCTTAGGACCCATGGGTGAAAAACTGTTTTTT,CASSLGPMGEKLFF
TRBJ2-1,.,TRBV5-1,.,TGCGCCAGCAGCTTGGAGGGGGCGCGGGGAAACAATGAGCAGTTCTTC,CASSLEGARGNNEQFF
TRBJ2-7,.,TRBV5-4,.,TGTGCCAGCAGGGACAGCGGAACCTCCTACGAGCAGTACTTC,CASRDSGTSYEQYF
TRBJ1-2,once,TRBV19,.,TGTGCCAGTACCCCAGGGACGGTCTATGGCTACACCTTC,CASTPGTVYGYTF
TRBJ2-2,.,TRBV5-4,.,TGTGCCAGCAGCTCCGACAAGGGGAACACCGGGGAGCTGTTTTTT,CASSSDKGNTGELFF
TRBJ1-4,.,TRBV7-8,TRBD1,TGTGCCAGCAGTCCTAGCCTGACAGGGCCTAATGAAAAACTGTTTTTT,CASSPSLTGPNEKLFF
TRBJ2-7,.,TRBV5-1,.,TGCGCCAGCAGCTTGCCCGACGGGCCCTACGAGCAGTACTTC,CASSLPDGPYEQYF
TRBJ1-2,.,TRBV27,.,TGTGCCAGCAGTTTCGGCCAGGACTATGGCTACACCTTC,CASSFGQDYGYTF
TRBJ2-3,.,TRBV9,.,TGTGCCAGCAGCGCTCGGGATAGTACAGATACGCAGTATTTT,CASSARDSTDTQYF
TRBJ1-3,.,TRBV7-2,.,TGTGCCAGCAGCTTAGCGGGGGGGTCTGGAAACACCATATATTTT,CASSLAGGSGNTIYF
TRBJ2-3,few,TRBV13,TRBD2,TGTGCCAGCAGCAAACCCAGCGGGACCAGCACAGATACGCAGTATTTT,CASSKPSGTSTDTQYF
TRBJ2-2,.,TRBV2,TRBD2,TGTGCCAGCAGAGGGGCTAGCGGGACCGGGGAGCTGTTTTTT,CASRGASGTGELFF
TRBJ1-1,.,TRBV29-1,.,TGCAGCGTTGAAATTGGAGTAGGGACTGAAGCTTTCTTT,CSVEIGVGTEAFF
TRBJ1-3,.,TRBV27,.,TGTGCCAGCAGTTACTCCTACAGGTCTGGAAACACCATATATTTT,CASSYSYRSGNTIYF
TRBJ2-3,.,TRBV6-5,.,TGTGCCAGCAGGGAGGCGGATACGCAGTATTTT,CASREADTQYF
TRBJ2-7,.,TRBV20-1,.,TGCAGTGCTGTGCCAGGGATCGAGCAGTACTTC,CSAVPGIEQYF
TRBJ1-2,.,TRBV4-2,.,TGTGCCAGCAGCCAAGATGAGAACAGGGTTTATGGCTACACCTTC,CASSQDENRVYGYTF
TRBJ2-2,.,TRBV6-5,.,TGTGCCAGCACCGGGGGGAACACCGGGGAGCTGTTTTTT,CASTGGNTGELFF
TRBJ2-1,.,TRBV7-3,TRBD2,TGTGCCAGCAGCTTATCTAGCGGGAACAATGAGCAGTTCTTC,CASSLSSGNNEQFF
TRBJ2-2,.,TRBV2,.,TGTGCCAGCAGTGAAATGGCGAACACCGGGGAGCTGTTTTTT,CASSEMANTGELFF
TRBJ2-7,.,TRBV19,.,TGTGCCAGTAGTATAGCGGGCGGGGAATACGAGCAGTACTTC,CASSIAGGEYEQYF
TRBJ2-5,.,TRBV14,.,TGTGCCAGCAGCCAAGATTTCAACCGGGAGACCCAGTACTTC,CASSQDFNRETQYF
TRBJ2-7,.,TRBV7-3,TRBD2,TGTGCCAGCAGCTTAGAGGGAGGGCCTTACGAGCAGTACTTC,CASSLEGGPYEQYF
TRBJ1-3,few,TRBV14,.,TGTGCCAGCAGCCAAGACAGTAACTCTGGAAACACCATATATTTT,CASSQDSNSGNTIYF
TRBJ1-1,few,TRBV5-1,.,TGCGCCAGCAGAATGAACACTGAAGCTTTCTTT,CASRMNTEAFF
TRBJ2-3,.,TRBV11-3,.,TGTGTCAGCAGCTTAGGTTGGCAGAACTTCACAGATACGCAGTATTTT,CVSSLGWQNFTDTQYF
TRBJ1-5,large,TRBV19,.,TGTGCCAGTAGGGCGGACAGTAGCAATCAGCCCCAGCATTTT,CASRADSSNQPQHF
TRBJ1-4,.,TRBV11-2,.,TGTGCCAGCAGCTTTGATACAGCTCGTAATGAAAAACTGTTTTTT,CASSFDTARNEKLFF
TRBJ1-1,.,TRBV27,TRBD1,TGTGCCAGCAGTTCCCAGGGGGCTGGCACTGAAGCTTTCTTT,CASSSQGAGTEAFF
TRBJ2-5,.,TRBV21-1,.,TGTGCCAGCAGCACCCCAGGAAAGGGGGGGCACCAAGAGACCCAGTACTTC,CASSTPGKGGHQETQYF
TRBJ2-1,.,TRBV19,.,TGTGCCAGTAGTATCAGGGGGGCAGGGAGAAACAATGAGCAGTTCTTC,CASSIRGAGRNNEQFF
TRBJ2-7,.,TRBV10-1,.,TGCGCCAGCAGTGATACGGGAAAAGGCTACGAGCAGTACTTC,CASSDTGKGYEQYF
TRBJ1-1,once,TRBV10-3,.,TGTGCCATCAGTGAGTCGCCAGGGACCAACACTGAAGCTTTCTTT,CAISESPGTNTEAFF
TRBJ2-5,.,TRBV21-1,.,TGTGCCAGCCAGAGGGCAAAGGGGGCTGGGGAGACCCAGTACTTC,CASQRAKGAGETQYF
TRBJ2-5,.,TRBV7-2,TRBD1,TGTGCCAGCAGCCCTCAGGGACAGCAACAAGAGACCCAGTACTTC,CASSPQGQQQETQYF
TRBJ2-3,.,TRBV5-6,.,TGTGCCAGCAGCTTGGAAGGCCAGGGTAGGGTAGATACGCAGTATTTT,CASSLEGQGRVDTQYF
TRBJ2-7,.,TRBV6-1,TRBD1,TGTGCCAGCAGTGATCTGGACAGGGACGAGCAGTACTTC,CASSDLDRDEQYF
TRBJ1-1,.,TRBV5-4,.,TGTGCCAGCAGCTTGAAGGGGATGAACACTGAAGCTTTCTTT,CASSLKGMNTEAFF
TRBJ2-7,.,TRBV11-3,.,TGTGCCAGCAGTCACCCTTCCCAGCCGAGGGGCTCCTACGAGCAGTACTTC,CASSHPSQPRGSYEQYF
TRBJ1-1,.,TRBV7-2,TRBD1,TGTGCCAGCAGCCTAGGGGAGGGGGCGCGGGAAGCTTTCTTT,CASSLGEGAREAFF
TRBJ2-2,few,TRBV9,TRBD1,TGTGCCAGCAGCGCCTCAGGGGGCGCGACCGGGGAGCTGTTTTTT,CASSASGGATGELFF
TRBJ2-7,once,TRBV5-5,.,TGTGCCAGCACCGGAGGGGGGCCCTGGGAGCAGTACTTC,CASTGGGPWEQYF
TRBJ2-4,.,TRBV29-1,.,TGCAGCGTTGACTTAGGGCAGGGTCAAAACATTCAGTACTTC,CSVDLGQGQNIQYF